This paragraph reports one TCR beta chain. Its antigen is not known. Profiling relied on immunoSEQ multiplex PCR, and the TCRdb table lists in-frame clones only, not all of them. Of under 300,000 clones in the sample, roughly 86% were seen once. The CDR3 has 15 amino acids. Trimming took off 0 bases at V and 0 bases at J, with 6 bases between the two ends. The V gene's germline CDR1 is LNHNV and CDR2 YYDKDF (reference sequence). The sample comes from a study of cytomegalovirus exposure and HLA in healthy donors. Overall study results and limits: Subsequent analysis revealed that first-cohort TCR clusters tended to co-occur in the 120 or so validation repertoires.

Sequencing input: PBMCs. This sequence joins TRBV15 and TRBJ2-1; D unclear. The TCR originated in a young woman in good health and CMV-seropositive. The CDR3: CATSRDSSSYNEQFF. The CDR3 bases are TGTGCCACCAGCAGAGACTCCAGCTCCTACAATGAGCAGTTCTTC.